The 11 T cell receptor beta chains below all came from one sample that was sequenced in a study of regulatory T cells in long-lasting Graves disease. Time point noted: newly diagnosed GD, antithyroid drugs for less than 3 months. PBMCs were the source of the RNA used for TCR sequencing. Investigators prepared the TCR beta libraries by applying iRepertoire HTBI primers and Arm-PCR of CDR3 regions. In TCRdb, the multiplex PCR reads were re-called with MiXCR into one record per CDR3 protein. The top ten clones hold around 11% of a sample with about 200,000 distinct CDR3 sequences, roughly 19% of them seen once. This sample was also put to use in a study of T cells in Graves' hyperthyroidism and ophthalmopathy.

Sequenced material: peripheral blood mononuclear cells (PBMCs), taken at new diagnosis, from a patient treated with antithyroid drugs. The receptor source for this set is a woman aged 25 to 39 with Graves disease.

This clonotype was recorded at least ten times. The V call is TRBV28, the J call TRBJ1-1, with TRBD1 matching 7 bases. The CDR3 is 13 residues long. The junction had 8 bases not matched to a gene; V was cut back by 6 bases and J by 7 bases. The germline gives CDR1 MDHEN, CDR2 SYDVKM. CDR3 sequence reads: CASRLRGQGEAFF. For the CDR3, the DNA is TGTGCCAGCAGACTAAGGGGGCAAGGTGAAGCTTTCTTT. The complete variable domain, with remaining parts taken from reference TRBV28 and TRBJ1-1, reads DVKVTQSSRYLVKRTGEKVFLECVQDMDHENMFWYRQDPGLGLRLIYFSYDVKMKEKGDIPEGYSVSREKKERFSLILESASTNQTSMYLCASRLRGQGEAFFGQGTRLTVV.

The chain is built from TRBV6-1 and TRBJ1-4, with no clear D. The CDR3 is 16 residues long. CDR1 is MNHNS, CDR2 SASEGT, per germline. The V end lost 5 bases, the J end lost 7 bases, and 20 bases lay between the germline ends. The CDR3 DNA reads TGTGCCAGCAGTCCTAATCCGGGCCTCCCAGCTGAAAAACTGTTTTTT. It is translated as CASSPNPGLPAEKLFF.

This clonotype was seen repeatedly, ten times or more. This CDR3 is CASSNLLGEQPQHF. The CDR3 DNA follows: TGTGCCAGCAGTAATCTTCTGGGGGAACAGCCCCAGCATTTT. This chain links TRBV12-3 or TRBV12-4 with TRBJ1-5, with a possible D match to TRBD1 (5 bases). V was cut by 5 bases and J by 7 bases, with 15 bases left in between. CDR3 length: 14 residues.

This clonotype was seen ten or more times. This rearrangement joins TRBV7-2 to TRBJ2-1; perhaps D is TRBD1 or TRBD2 (6 bases each). Deletions cut 0 bases from V and 7 bases from J, with 7 bases between. This CDR3 contains 13 residues. Germline loops: CDR1 SGHTA, CDR2 FQGNSA. CDR3 sequence (DNA): TGTGCCAGCAGCTTAGCAGGGGGGAATGAGCAGTTCTTC. Translating gives CASSLAGGNEQFF.

This clonotype has ten or more counts. The chain employs TRBV3-1 and TRBJ2-3; 7 nucleotides match TRBD1. The CDR3 sequence is 14 residues long. J lost 5 bases, V lost 4 bases, and 6 bases had no gene match. Germline loops: CDR1 LGHDT, CDR2 YNNKEL (reference sequence). This CDR3 reads CASSPDRVRDTQYF. In nucleotides, the CDR3 is TGTGCCAGCAGCCCAGACAGGGTCAGAGATACGCAGTATTTT.

This clonotype showed up just a few times. A much larger clone is a single base away; this may be a read error. J is TRBJ2-7 and V is TRBV5-6; tentative D call: TRBD1 (6 bases). The germline V gene encodes CDR1 SGHDT and CDR2 YYEEEE. CDR3 length: 14 residues. Between the trimmed V and J ends, which lost 2 bases and 0 bases, there was a span of 9 bases. CDR3 DNA sequence: TGTGCCAGCAGCTTTGGGGACACCTCCTACGAGCAGTACTTC. This codes for CASSFGDTSYEQYF. Based on the CDR3 plus reference TRBV5-6 and TRBJ2-7, the full variable domain is DAGVTQSPTHLIKTRGQQVTLRCSPKSGHDTVSWYQQALGQGPQFIFQYYEEEERQRGNFPDRFSGHQFPNYSSELNVNALLLGDSALYLCASSFGDTSYEQYFGPGTRLTVT.

This clonotype has a count of ten or more. The CDR3 DNA reads TGTGCCAGCAGGGTCAGGGGTAAATATGGCTACACCTTC. Translated: CASRVRGKYGYTF. V gene TRBV6-1 combines with J gene TRBJ1-2; tentatively, D is TRBD1 (6 bases). Germline V gives CDR1 MNHNS, CDR2 SASEGT. This CDR3 is built from 13 residues. Trimming took 6 bases from V and 5 from J, leaving 13 bases between them.

This clonotype was seen repeatedly, ten times or more. The J gene is TRBJ2-1, the V gene TRBV10-1, with D possibly TRBD2 on 6 matching bases. CDR1 and CDR2 (germline): WNHNN, SYGVQD (reference sequence). Trimming stripped 3 bases from V and 0 bases from J, with 12 bases between. This CDR3 spans 16 amino acids. The CDR3 loop reads CASSEIGSTSYNEQFF. The DNA of the CDR3 is TGCGCCAGCAGTGAAATCGGGAGCACCTCCTACAATGAGCAGTTCTTC.

The table lists this clonotype with a few counts. The chain links TRBV10-3 to TRBJ1-6; 9 nucleotides align to TRBD1. V lost 1 base and J lost 7; bases outside the gene matches: 8. The CDR3 length is 17 residues. Germline CDR1 ENHRY, CDR2 SYGVKD. The CDR3 reads CAISEYATGTGNSPLHF. CDR3 nucleotides: TGTGCCATCAGTGAGTACGCAACCGGGACAGGGAATTCACCCCTCCACTTT.

This clonotype was seen many times. The genes are TRBV20-1 and TRBJ1-5; no clear D. CDR1 DFQATT and CDR2 SNEGSKA come from the germline V gene (reference sequence). V was pared by 6 bases and J by 8 bases, with 11 bases between. The CDR3 length is 11 residues. The CDR3 reads CSAGIGEPQHF. DNA for the CDR3: TGCAGTGCGGGCATCGGGGAGCCCCAGCATTTT.

This clonotype was counted at least ten times. The chain uses TRBV12-3 or TRBV12-4 and TRBJ2-7, with a weak D call TRBD2 (5 bases). V was cut by 5 bases and J by 5 bases, with 16 bases left in between. The CDR3 is made up of 14 amino acids. This CDR3 reads CASSPDWALNEQYF. The DNA of the CDR3 is TGTGCCAGCAGTCCGGACTGGGCTCTCAACGAGCAGTACTTC.